These 8 T cell receptor beta chains share one sample of origin, sequenced in a study of graft-versus-host responses after intestinal transplantation (dated by TCRdb to 2020 to 2022). Library generation was performed with the immunoSEQ multiplex PCR assay. TCRdb took this table from immuneACCESS and kept in-frame rearrangements with V and J called. Such tables lack part of the clones; where checked against another copy, unresolved V genes explain under half of the gap, and the rest is unexplained. Across this sample there are approximately 24,000 clones, with 70% to 90% seen only once. Around 0.97% of the sample belongs to the ten largest clones. Sample: PBMCs, taken roughly 68 weeks after intestinal transplant. The receptors originated from a human patient who received an intestinal transplant, so some T cells may come from the graft donor.

The CDR3 nucleotides read TGCGCCAGCAGCGCCTTACAGGGGGTCCAAGAGACCCAGTACTTC. Its translation is CASSALQGVQETQYF. V and J are TRBV5-1 and TRBJ2-5; TRBD1 aligns across 8 bases. Germline values: CDR1 SGHRS, CDR2 YFSETQ. The CDR3 extends over 15 amino acids. With 4 bases clipped from V and 1 base from J, the junction kept 6 bases outside the gene matches.

This clone came up once. This chain links TRBV9 with TRBJ1-5; no clear D. This CDR3 region has 15 residues. The germline V gene has CDR1 SGDLS and CDR2 YYNGEE. The V end was cut by 3 bases, the J end by 9 bases, with 19 bases between. The CDR3 loop is CASSADPGSLGPQHF. The CDR3 DNA follows: TGTGCCAGCAGCGCCGATCCCGGGAGCTTGGGGCCCCAGCATTTT.

Turning to this clone: One end of the junction varies from germline; a read error may be responsible. This same CDR3 is encoded by further DNA sequences in the sample. The chain employs TRBV30 and TRBJ2-2; D may be TRBD2 (5 bases). Germline values: CDR1 GTSNPN, CDR2 SVGIG (reference sequence). The CDR3 spans 15 residues. Here the CDR3 reads CAWRRKETNTGELFF. CDR3 in DNA: TGTGCCTGGAGGAGAAAGGAGACGAACACCGGGGAGCTGTTCTTT.

The chain combines TRBV14 with TRBJ1-1; D is unclear. CDR3 size: 13 residues. The V and J ends lost 4 bases and 3 bases respectively, with 9 bases between them. Per the germline V gene, CDR1 is SGHDN and CDR2 is FVKESK. The CDR3 loop is CASSLFLDTEAFF. The CDR3 nucleotides read TGTGCCAGCAGCCTATTTTTGGACACTGAAGCTTTCTTT.

The J gene is TRBJ2-2, the V gene TRBV11-2, with D perhaps TRBD1 (6 bases). The ends were cut back, 1 base at V and 7 bases at J, with 10 bases in the middle. The CDR3 contains 14 residues. Germline V gives CDR1 SGHAT, CDR2 FQNNGV. CDR3 sequence: CASSLAGAGGELFF. Written as DNA, the CDR3 is TGTGCCAGCAGCTTAGCAGGGGCGGGCGGGGAGCTGTTTTTT.

The chain has TRBV13 and TRBJ2-5; D assignment may be TRBD1 or TRBD2 (5 bases each). The DNA matches TRBJ2-7 better at its end, which makes the J call doubtful. Germline-derived CDR1 and CDR2 are PRHDT and FYEKMQ (reference sequence). The CDR3 consists of 14 residues. The CDR3 DNA is TGTGCCAGCAGCTTAGGTAGGGGAGCCTACGAGCAGTACTTC. Encoded protein: CASSLGRGAYEQYF.

V usage is TRBV7-6 and J usage is TRBJ2-2, with a possible D match to TRBD2 (6 bases). The CDR3 totals 15 residues. Germline V gives CDR1 SGHVS, CDR2 FNYEAQ. V gave up 4 bases and J gave up 3 bases, with 12 bases separating them. The CDR3 spells CASSSYGTYTGELFF. CDR3 nucleotide sequence: TGTGCCAGCAGCTCCTACGGGACTTACACCGGGGAGCTGTTTTTT.

The CDR3 nucleotides read TGTGCCAGCCACGGACTAGCGGGAATATCTGGGGCCAACGTCCTGACTTTC. It translates to CASHGLAGISGANVLTF. The V gene is TRBV2, the J gene TRBJ2-6, with 12 bases lining up with TRBD2. The length of the CDR3 is 17 residues. Trimming took 8 bases from V and 1 from J; bases not matched to a gene: 6. Germline V gives CDR1 SNHLY, CDR2 FYNNEI. The full variable domain, completed using reference TRBV2 and TRBJ2-6, is EPEVTQTPSHQVTQMGQEVILRCVPISNHLYFYWYRQILGQKVEFLVSFYNNEISEKSEIFDDQFSVERPDGSNFTLKIRSTKLEDSAMYFCASHGLAGISGANVLTFGAGSRLTVL.